This T cell receptor beta chain stems from a study of blood T cell repertoires in COVID-19. Study as a whole: There were acute and convalescent COVID-19 samples, and they came from the United States, Italy and Spain. The analysed material was cDNA or gDNA that came from T cells, B-cell-depleted T cells, or PBMCs.

As handled by the study authors: Cell counts per sample came from amplifying reference gene primers. Measured with immunoSEQ multiplex PCR; TCRdb has only the in-frame clones, and not every one. V and J calls and clone size are those listed in that table; D and trimming were worked out from the DNA. The sample lists around 240,000 clones; around 90% were seen once. This clone has only one observation. Germline V gene data show CDR1 as LNHDA and CDR2 as SQIVND (reference sequence). CDR3 length: 15 amino acids. Trimming left V 5 bases short and J 2 bases short, with 15 bases between. Cohort allocation depended upon clinical history that participants reported.

The receptor comes from a human donor in a cohort exposed to, infected with or recovered from COVID-19 (not recorded which). The donor label of this sample is uncertain. The sample consisted of PBMCs or T cells enriched from blood (not recorded which). This rearrangement joins TRBV19 to TRBJ1-2; unclear D gene. CDR3 residues: CASSYSLASNYGYTF. As DNA, the CDR3 is TGTGCCAGTAGTTACAGCCTGGCATCAAACTATGGCTACACCTTC.